This T cell receptor beta chain was captured in a study of T-cell reconstitution after alpha-beta-depleted transplantation in children. Unique molecular identifiers were incorporated when the TCRbeta library was constructed. TCRdb reanalysed the PCR reads using MiXCR and keeps one entry per CDR3 protein. The data contain around 580,000 distinct CDR3 sequences, around 27% of them singletons. The CDR3 is 17 residues long. Looked up from germline, CDR1 is MGHRA and CDR2 is YSYEKL. V lost 3 bases, J lost 6 bases, and 24 bases lay in between. This clonotype showed up just a few times. Its antigen remains unidentified. Findings and limits, study-wide: Day-60 TCRbeta diversity that was high in some patients was derived from surviving recipient T cells and thymic progenitors. By about two months after transplant, alpha-beta T cells reportedly arose from several hundred graft clones that had expanded.

Sequenced material: PBMCs, taken before TCRalphabeta/CD19-depleted stem cell transplant. The TCR sequence derives from a boy younger than two with Wiskott-Aldrich syndrome, due to receive a stem cell transplant. The chain carries TRBV4-1 and TRBJ2-7; possible D gene TRBD2, 6 bases. In DNA form, the CDR3 reads TGCGCCAGCAGCCAGGACCCACGGGGGACCCTCTCTCCCGAGCAGTACTTC. Translated, it gives CASSQDPRGTLSPEQYF.